Shown below are 27 T cell receptor beta chains from a single sample sequenced in a study of T cells in Graves' hyperthyroidism and ophthalmopathy. Using RNA transcripts as the source, TCR beta CDR3 regions were amplified. First-round RT-PCR of the TCR CDR3 relied on the HTBI primer set. TCRdb re-called the multiplex PCR reads with MiXCR, one entry per CDR3 protein. The sample lists about 640,000 distinct CDR3 sequences, about 14% seen once, with 9.5% to 15% in the top ten. Sequenced sample: blood. All receptors derive from a woman aged 50 to 60 with Graves' ophthalmopathy.

In its sample, this clonotype was seen a few times. The chain links TRBV6-1 to TRBJ1-6; 9 bases are shared with TRBD1. Germline V gives CDR1 MNHNS, CDR2 SASEGT. The CDR3 sequence is 15 residues long. J gave up 9 bases and V 5 bases, and 8 bases lay outside the gene matches. The CDR3 coding sequence is TGTGCCAGCAGTCAAGGGACAGGGTCGAGTTCACCCCTCCACTTT. It translates to CASSQGTGSSSPLHF.

The V call is TRBV6-1, the J call TRBJ2-4; 11 nucleotides line up with TRBD2. Germline CDR1 and CDR2: MNHNS and SASEGT. J lost 1 base, V lost 3 bases, and 8 bases had no gene match. The CDR3 consists of 18 residues. CDR3 DNA: TGTGCCAGCAGTGAGGCCCCTAGCGGGAGGTTGGCCAAAAACATTCAGTACTTC. This encodes CASSEAPSGRLAKNIQYF.

The sample holds a few counts of this clonotype. CDR3 region: CASSLVRGTGELFF. CDR3 coding DNA: TGTGCCAGCAGTCTAGTTAGGGGCACCGGGGAGCTGTTTTTT. The genes are TRBV12-3 or TRBV12-4 and TRBJ2-2; D might be TRBD1 (5 bases). The V and J ends lost 5 bases and 4 bases respectively, with 11 bases between them. This CDR3 spans 14 amino acids.

The chain joins TRBV7-3 to TRBJ2-3; 8 bases match TRBD2. Germline loops: CDR1 SGHTA, CDR2 FQGTGA. The CDR3 has 15 amino acids. V trimming: 3 bases; J trimming: 4 bases; junction bases outside the gene matches: 6. CDR3: CASSLGAGVPDTQYF. The CDR3 nucleotides read TGTGCCAGCAGCTTGGGAGCGGGAGTCCCAGATACGCAGTATTTT. Complete variable domain (other parts from reference TRBV7-3 and TRBJ2-3): GAGVSQTPSNKVTEKGKYVELRCDPISGHTALYWYRQSLGQGPEFLIYFQGTGAADDSGLPNDRFFAVRPEGSVSTLKIQRTERGDSAVYLCASSLGAGVPDTQYFGPGTRLTVL.

This clonotype was seen ten or more times. The V call is TRBV30, the J call TRBJ2-5; TRBD1 is a possible D gene (6 bases). This CDR3 has 14 residues. Germline V CDR1 and CDR2: GTSNPN, SVGIG (reference sequence). The ends were cut back, 1 base at V and 2 bases at J, with 11 bases in the middle. The CDR3 DNA reads as TGTGCCTGGAGTGAAGGGGGTACTCAAGAGACCCAGTACTTC. It codes for CAWSEGGTQETQYF.

The V and J genes are TRBV7-8 and TRBJ2-2, with D unresolved. The V gene lost 5 bases and the J gene lost 7 bases, with 11 bases spanning the gap. The CDR3 totals 13 residues. Germline V CDR1 and CDR2: SGHVS, FQNEAQ. This CDR3 reads CASSNDPIGELFF. The CDR3 DNA follows: TGTGCCAGCAGCAACGACCCGATCGGGGAGCTGTTTTTT.

The V gene is TRBV6-2 or TRBV6-3, the J gene TRBJ1-5, with D unclear. The CDR3 sequence is 15 residues long. CDR1 is MNHEY and CDR2 is SVGEGT in the germline V gene. The V gene lost 6 bases and the J gene lost 2 bases, with 14 bases spanning the gap. The CDR3 DNA follows: TGTGCCAGCAGACGGTGGCTGGGTGGCAATCAGCCCCAGCATTTT. Its translation is CASRRWLGGNQPQHF.

This clonotype was seen at least ten times. V gene TRBV27 combines with J gene TRBJ2-1; D remains unclear. The CDR3 loop spans 15 amino acids. V shed 2 bases and J shed 5 bases, with 13 bases lying between them. The germline V gene encodes CDR1 MNHEY and CDR2 SMNVEV (reference sequence). In DNA form, the CDR3 reads TGTGCCAGCAGTTTACTGGTAGATTTCCACAATGAGCAGTTCTTC. This gives the protein CASSLLVDFHNEQFF.

This clonotype was counted ten times or more. Written as DNA, the CDR3 is TGTGCCTGTGACATGAGACCTGGGGCCAACGTCCTGACTTTC. Translated, it gives CACDMRPGANVLTF. The chain recombines TRBV30 with TRBJ2-6; D is uncertain. V lost 6 bases to trimming and J lost 2 bases, with 11 bases between them. The CDR3 has 14 residues. CDR1 and CDR2 (germline): GTSNPN, SVGIG (reference sequence).

This clonotype was counted only a few times. This sequence joins TRBV20-1 and TRBJ2-3, with TRBD2 matching 8 bases. Germline-derived CDR1 and CDR2 are DFQATT and SNEGSKA (reference sequence). Trimming removed 6 bases from V and 0 bases from J; junction bases left unmatched: 5. The CDR3 length is 14 residues. DNA for the CDR3: TGCAGTGCCATGAAGCGGGAGAGCACAGATACGCAGTATTTT. The encoded protein is CSAMKRESTDTQYF.

This clonotype appeared many times. The chain joins TRBV6-2 or TRBV6-3 to TRBJ2-3; maybe TRBD1 (6 bases). CDR3 length: 14 amino acids. V was trimmed by 8 bases and J by 1 base, leaving 13 bases between them. The germline V gene has CDR1 MNHEY and CDR2 SVGEGT. The CDR3 DNA follows: TGTGCCAGCTCACGGGACACCCGCACAGATACGCAGTATTTT. Its translation: CASSRDTRTDTQYF.

This clonotype has ten or more counts. The chain carries TRBV13 and TRBJ2-7; 7 bases match TRBD1. V lost 2 bases, J lost 1 base, and 5 bases stayed unmatched. Germline values: CDR1 PRHDT, CDR2 FYEKMQ (reference sequence). The CDR3 sequence is 15 residues long. Here the CDR3 reads CASSLLGTASYEQYF. The CDR3 nucleotides read TGTGCCAGCAGCTTACTCGGGACAGCGTCCTACGAGCAGTACTTC.

There are many counts of this clonotype. The rearrangement links TRBV3-1 to TRBJ1-1; 9 nucleotides match TRBD1. Germline CDR1 LGHDT, CDR2 YNNKEL (reference sequence). V shed 3 bases and J 0 bases; nucleotides not matched to a gene: 11. The CDR3 consists of 18 residues. In DNA form, the CDR3 reads TGTGCCAGCAGCCACGAGGGGACAGGGACTATCATGAACACTGAAGCTTTCTTT. Translated: CASSHEGTGTIMNTEAFF. The full variable domain, rest sourced from reference TRBV3-1 and TRBJ1-1, is DTAVSQTPKYLVTQMGNDKSIKCEQNLGHDTMYWYKQDSKKFLKIMFSYNNKELIINETVPNRFSPKSPDKAHLNLHINSLELGDSAVYFCASSHEGTGTIMNTEAFFGQGTRLTVV.

The chain employs TRBV9 and TRBJ2-1, with D unresolved. The CDR3 contains 12 residues. The germline V and J ends were trimmed by 0 bases and 6 bases, with 4 bases remaining between them. Germline CDR1 reads SGDLS; CDR2 reads YYNGEE. As DNA, the CDR3 is TGTGCCAGCAGCGTAGAGGTCAATGAGCAGTTCTTC. Translation: CASSVEVNEQFF.

This chain links TRBV12-3 or TRBV12-4 with TRBJ2-4; TRBD2 aligns across 8 bases. The CDR3 runs to 14 residues. J gave up 10 bases and V 6 bases, and 11 bases lay outside the gene matches. The CDR3, as DNA: TGTGCCAGCAGCCTCACTAGCGGTCGGGGGATTCAGTACTTC. This translates into CASSLTSGRGIQYF.

This clonotype was seen repeatedly, ten times or more. The chain joins TRBV29-1 to TRBJ2-7; TRBD1 aligns across 8 bases. Germline lookup yields CDR1 SQVTM and CDR2 ANQGSEA. J lost 2 bases, V lost 2 bases, and 2 bases had no gene match. The CDR3 covers 13 residues. CDR3 nucleotide sequence: TGCAGCGTTGAACTACAGGGGGCCTACGAGCAGTACTTC. Translating gives CSVELQGAYEQYF.

The J gene is TRBJ1-2, the V gene TRBV18; weak D call: TRBD1 (6 bases). CDR3 size: 14 residues. The germline CDR1 and CDR2 sequences are KGHSH and LQKENI. The V gene lost 3 bases and the J gene lost 1 base, with 9 bases spanning the gap. The DNA for the CDR3 is TGTGCCAGCTCACCGGGACACCATAACTATGGCTACACCTTC. It encodes CASSPGHHNYGYTF.

This chain uses TRBV5-1 with TRBJ2-1; D is undetermined. Trimming shortened V by 5 bases and J by 5 bases, and 8 bases separated the two germline ends. Germline CDR1 is SGHRS and CDR2 is YFSETQ. This CDR3 contains 12 residues. Here the CDR3 DNA reads TGCGCCAGCAGGCATTTAGACAATGAGCAGTTCTTC. Protein product: CASRHLDNEQFF.

A few counts support this clonotype. The rearrangement uses TRBV7-9 and TRBJ2-1; 8 bases fit TRBD2. V was clipped by 0 bases and J by 9 bases; unmatched bases: 4. This CDR3 is built from 14 residues. Looked up from germline, CDR1 is SEHNR and CDR2 is FQNEAQ (reference sequence). The DNA for the CDR3 is TGTGCCAGCAGCTTAGCGAGCGGGAGTATTGAGCAGTTCTTC. This encodes CASSLASGSIEQFF.

This clonotype came up many times. The rearrangement joins TRBV7-3 to TRBJ2-1; D call uncertain. The V end was cut by 1 base, the J end by 5 bases, with 9 bases between. The CDR3 totals 14 residues. Germline CDR1 is SGHTA and CDR2 is FQGTGA. The CDR3 spells CASSLRVLNNEQFF. CDR3 coding DNA: TGTGCCAGCAGCTTAAGAGTCCTTAACAATGAGCAGTTCTTC.

V is TRBV20-1 and J is TRBJ1-1; D gene unclear. Trimming cost V 0 bases and J 6 bases, with 8 bases left between them. The CDR3 has 12 residues. From germline, CDR1 is DFQATT and CDR2 SNEGSKA (reference sequence). The CDR3 DNA is TGCAGTGCTAGAGATATAAATGCTGAAGCTTTCTTT. Translation gives CSARDINAEAFF.

This clonotype was seen many times. For the CDR3, the DNA is TGTGCCAGCAGCCTGACTAGCGGGAGTAGCACAGATACGCAGTATTTT. It codes for CASSLTSGSSTDTQYF. V usage is TRBV7-2 and J usage is TRBJ2-3; 12 nucleotides match TRBD2. Germline CDR1 SGHTA, CDR2 FQGNSA. The J segment lost 0 bases and the V segment lost 5 bases, leaving 3 bases of the junction unmatched. The CDR3 extends over 16 amino acids.

There are many counts of this clonotype. The chain employs TRBV20-1 and TRBJ2-1; TRBD2 matches at 12 bases. CDR1 and CDR2 (germline): DFQATT, SNEGSKA (reference sequence). CDR3 length: 14 residues. The V segment lost 3 bases and the J segment 9 bases; nucleotides outside the gene matches: 6. The chain's CDR3 is CSASRLAGEVEQFF. DNA for the CDR3: TGCAGTGCTAGCAGACTAGCGGGAGAGGTTGAGCAGTTCTTC.

The sample holds many counts of this clonotype. CDR3 sequence (DNA): TGTGCCAGCAGCCCATCTAGGGCTAGCGGGAGTTGGGAGCAGTTCTTC. It codes for CASSPSRASGSWEQFF. V gene TRBV11-2 combines with J gene TRBJ2-1; 10 bases line up with TRBD2. Germline lookup yields CDR1 SGHAT and CDR2 FQNNGV. The CDR3 covers 16 residues. V was clipped by 5 bases and J by 10 bases; unmatched bases: 14.

The rearrangement uses TRBV5-4 and TRBJ1-2, with TRBD1 as a possible D gene (6 bases). The CDR3 has 14 residues. Trimming removed 0 bases from V and 4 bases from J, with 10 bases in between. Germline V gene sequence: CDR1 SGHNT, CDR2 YYREEE (reference sequence). Written as DNA, the CDR3 is TGTGCCAGCAGCTTGGAGGGGGGAGCCTATGGCTACACCTTC. Translation: CASSLEGGAYGYTF.

This clonotype was counted between two and nine times. A much larger clonotype is one base distant, so this may be a read error. For the CDR3, the DNA is TGCAGCGTTCTTATCCAATACAAAACAGGGGCCAGTCTCTGCGAGCAGTACTTC. Translated, it gives CSVLIQYKTGASLCEQYF. The chain joins TRBV29-1 to TRBJ2-7; the match to TRBD1 covers 7 bases. The CDR3 is 18 residues long. V gave up 5 bases and J gave up 6 bases; unmatched junction bases: 25. Per germline, CDR1 SQVTM and CDR2 ANQGSEA.

The sample holds a few counts of this clonotype. V usage is TRBV28 and J usage is TRBJ2-4; D is unclear. The germline gives CDR1 MDHEN, CDR2 SYDVKM. V was clipped by 5 bases and J by 5 bases, with 4 bases between them. The CDR3 spans 11 residues. CDR3 nucleotides: TGTGCCAGCAGTCACCAAAACATTCAGTACTTC. Its protein is CASSHQNIQYF.